This TCR beta chain was sequenced during a study of cytomegalovirus exposure and HLA in healthy donors (dated by TCRdb to 2017 to 2019). Background on the whole study: According to an earlier analysis of 587 of the donors, about 170 million T cells yielded 117 million unique TCR beta sequences and approximately 280 Gb of sequence data. Roughly 290 gigabases of sequencing data and around 88 million unique TCR sequences made up an early release that covered several hundred HLA-typed donors. The genetic ancestry cluster associated with self-reported Caucasian donors included around 76% of the approximately 410 genotyped donors. The study was designed to test whether signatures of past pathogen exposure could be identified by cataloging public T cell receptors. The study used immunosequencing to profile the T cell repertoires of about 670 subjects and linked those repertoires to cytomegalovirus serostatus. Along with the roughly 700-subject first cohort, a separate validation cohort of some 130 different subjects was used. To predict cytomegalovirus infection status, the study combined high-throughput TCR immunosequencing, statistical association of individual TCRs with disease status, and machine learning. To study patterns of TCR occurrence, a later analysis re-analyzed previously published TCR beta repertoires from 666 donors and added high-resolution HLA genotyping. Rather than using new phenotypic data, the later analysis identified candidate immune exposures from TCR beta sequences and from how often those sequences occurred across donors. To decide whether each TCR beta V gene segment behaved as functional or pseudogenic, an earlier analysis of fewer than 750 of the donors relied on high-throughput TCR beta sequencing. Donor age, sex, ethnicity and CMV serostatus were collected together with the repertoire data. A later genetic analysis used genome-wide SNP genotypes for about 60% of the roughly 700 donors, treating that subset as a discovery cohort. Every discovery cohort repertoire had been produced on one sequencing platform. Both class I and class II loci were covered by HLA typing, at four-digit resolution. The number of donors typed differed by locus, with roughly 629-640 for A, B, C, DRB1 and DQB1, 522 for DQA1, 600 to 610 for DPA1, and around 450 for DPB1. Four to six DR-DQ haplotypes were handled as single units for association and clustering, since linkage in the cohort was strong. Among some 400 genotyped donors of the cohort, an average of roughly 230,000 unique TCR beta nucleotide sequences was sequenced per donor, of which 15% to 20% were non-productive.

The receptor library was made with the immunoSEQ multiplex PCR assay. For the multiplex PCR, a mixture combining 60 forward primers for TCR Vbeta segments and 13 reverse primers for TCR Jbeta segments was used. Amplification of the CDR3 region of rearranged TCR beta genes was performed with a multiplex PCR assay on genomic DNA. The Illumina HiSeq System was used to sequence the amplified TCR beta libraries as 87-base-pair reads. Per the original workflow: A later analysis tallied 75 million to 85 million unique TCR beta chains across the 650 to 750 repertoires, and around 10 million of those chains were shared by two or more donors. To remove PCR and sequencing errors, raw reads were error-corrected and collapsed into unique sequences using a nearest-neighbor algorithm that merged closely related sequences. Alignment of CDR3 sequences to IMGT reference sequences was used to assign V, D and J gene segments. Each retained sequence needed at least a six-nucleotide match to both a V gene segment and a J gene segment. Rearrangements were called productive when the CDR3 lacked stop codons and stayed in frame with V and J; all others were non-productive. CDR3 was defined by IMGT convention, running from the second conserved V-encoded cysteine to the conserved J-encoded phenylalanine. The earlier analysis of approximately 590 of the donors excluded any sequence lacking an unambiguous match to a single V gene segment. In an earlier analysis of a few hundred of the donors, V segments were called functional above 56.7% productive rearrangements and were called segregating when the between-donor standard deviation exceeded 5%. A statistical classification framework was built for diagnosing cytomegalovirus status from the catalog of TCR beta chain sequences. V and J gene assignment, in a later analysis, came from comparing TCR nucleotide sequences with IMGT/GENE-DB human TR gene sequences. Using the TCRdist pipeline, a later analysis assigned CDR3 sequences along with most-parsimonious VDJ recombination scenarios. In a later analysis, each TCR beta chain was defined by its CDR3 amino acid sequence together with its V-gene family, and reads lacking a unique V-gene family were excluded. In a later analysis, 500 to 700 highly shared, low-generation-probability nucleotide sequences were removed to address suspected cross-contamination and a sequencing artifact. In a later analysis, a clonal expansion index for each public chain was calculated from normalized within-repertoire ranks of inferred template counts. Generation probabilities in a later analysis came from a VDJ recombination model fitted to out-of-frame rearrangements, and those results were checked against IGoR. In a later analysis, hypergeometric tests were used to score TCR-TCR, TCR-HLA and TCR-CMV co-occurrence, with a repertoire-size bias correction applied to TCR pairs. False discovery rates were estimated in a later analysis by permuting HLA or CMV assignments 20 times. In a later analysis, co-occurring TCRs were grouped using DBSCAN, and TCRdist sequence similarity was added for clustering within HLA-allele-positive subsets. Repertoires with fewer than 30,000 or more than 120,000 public chains, plus five repertoires with anomalous nucleotide sharing, were excluded from co-occurrence clustering. Here the immuneACCESS table is served through TCRdb, limited to in-frame sequences with V and J called. Missing clones are a known gap in these copies; in checked studies unresolved V genes cover under half, and the rest lacks a known reason. V, J and clone size are those of that table, while D and trimming were read from the DNA. A total of some 190,000 clones appear in this sample, around 82% of them only once. About 14% of the sample is in the top ten clones.

The cohort was made up of about 670 healthy bone marrow donors. Cohort members were all nominally healthy when sampled, although unrecorded immune exposures were likely present. The donor was CMV seropositive and was included in the group of some 290 seropositive cohort members. Each donor provided a peripheral blood sample, and peripheral blood mononuclear cells were used for TCR beta sequencing. The Qiagen DNeasy Blood Extraction Kit was used to extract genomic DNA from the blood cell samples. Concerning this clone itself: The antigen it recognizes is unknown. No much larger clonotype is one base removed from it; base qualities were not supplied.

Broader findings and caveats from the paper: In a later analysis, most CMV-associated TCR beta chains were found to appear HLA-restricted, with HLA associations seemingly driven largely by CMV exposure. Because HLA typing was unavailable for some donors at each locus, only the typed subset was used in association tests. The 87-base-pair reads could not distinguish some IMGT-functional V segments, including TRBV6-2 and TRBV6-3, so those segments were excluded. A few of the identified cytomegalovirus-associated TCR beta chains were confirmed in vitro to be specific for cytomegalovirus antigens. According to a later analysis, TCR association rates differed among HLA loci, with DRB1 alleles showing the most associated TCRs and HLA-C alleles showing the fewest. Across donors, most TCR sequences were observed very rarely, whereas some public TCRs were present in many individuals. Around 16 rarely observed V segments, including chromosome 9 orphons, were excluded from the earlier analysis of some 590 of the donors because counts were too low. Compared with equally common non-associated chains, HLA-associated TCR beta chains in a later analysis were more clonally expanded and had lower generation probabilities. Presence/absence analyses assumed roughly uniform sequencing depth across donors, an assumption that may not hold. Correlated functional status among segregating V segments might reflect linkage disequilibrium, but an unknown experimental factor could not be ruled out. An earlier analysis of around 600 of the donors showed that most TCR beta V segments appeared in productive rearrangements either about 87% or about 30% of the time, which broadly matched IMGT annotations. For the cohort, immune exposure information was limited to CMV serostatus. Several of the top co-occurrence clusters appeared to be linked to parvovirus B19, influenza, CMV and Epstein-Barr virus, according to a later analysis. At a false discovery rate of 0.05, a later analysis linked 15,000 to 20,000 TCR beta sequences to specific HLA alleles. The cohort was sequenced for TCR beta chains only, and without alpha or paired-chain data the features that could be detected were limited. It was suggested by the authors that the approach could potentially be generalized to other disease states and immunological phenotypes. Strong co-occurrence of HLA alleles, especially DR and DQ, made assigning TCR associations to individual alleles difficult. V-gene and J-gene trimming of TCR beta chains was associated with a missense DCLRE1C variant in a later genetic analysis, and the association was replicated in an independent cohort. Cytomegalovirus status was reported to be diagnosed by the classifier with high specificity and sensitivity in both the original and validation cohorts. A cluster of highly shared sequence variants was judged likely to be a technical artifact of the sequencing pipeline. A total of 164 TCR beta chains were listed by the study as associated with cytomegalovirus. According to a later genetic analysis, donors in an Asian-associated ancestry cluster had fewer N-insertions in productive TCRs than the roughly 660-donor mean. A further reported finding was that TCR beta sequences accurately predicted the HLA-A and HLA-B alleles for most subjects in the first cohort.

From its cysteine to its phenylalanine, the CDR3 spans 14 amino acids. Only the CDR3 DNA is retained, 42 bases long and in frame from the first base. Unmatched junction bases come to 4, with V trimmed by 6 bases and J by 1 base. The CDR1 and CDR2 encoded by the germline V gene are MDHEN and SYDVKM. Sequenced: PBMCs. This sequence was found in a woman aged 30 to 39 in good health and CMV-seropositive. The chain was built from TRBV28 and TRBJ1-2, with 8 middle bases fitting TRBD1. At the DNA level, the sequence is TGTGCCAGCAGCTCAGGGGGCAATAACTATGGCTACACCTTC. This gives the protein CASSSGGNNYGYTF.